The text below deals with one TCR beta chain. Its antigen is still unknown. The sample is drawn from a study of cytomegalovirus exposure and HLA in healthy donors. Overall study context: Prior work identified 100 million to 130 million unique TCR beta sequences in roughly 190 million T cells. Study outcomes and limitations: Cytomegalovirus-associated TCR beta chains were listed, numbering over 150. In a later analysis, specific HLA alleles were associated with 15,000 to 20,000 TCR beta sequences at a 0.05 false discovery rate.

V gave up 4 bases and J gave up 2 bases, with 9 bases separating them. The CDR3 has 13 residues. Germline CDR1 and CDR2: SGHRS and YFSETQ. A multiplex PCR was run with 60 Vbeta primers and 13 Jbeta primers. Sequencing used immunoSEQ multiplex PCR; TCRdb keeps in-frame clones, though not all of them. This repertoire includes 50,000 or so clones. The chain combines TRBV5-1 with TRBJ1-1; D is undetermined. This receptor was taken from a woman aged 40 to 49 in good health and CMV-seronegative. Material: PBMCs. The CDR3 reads CASSGRENTEAFF. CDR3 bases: TGCGCCAGCAGCGGGCGGGAAAACACTGAAGCTTTCTTT. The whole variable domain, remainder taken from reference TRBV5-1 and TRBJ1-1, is KAGVTQTPRYLIKTRGQQVTLSCSPISGHRSVSWYQQTPGQGLQFLFEYFSETQRNKGNFPGRFSGRQFSNSRSEMNVSTLELGDSALYLCASSGRENTEAFFGQGTRLTVV.